This TCR beta chain was observed in a study of patients and donors after allogeneic stem cell transplantation (dated by TCRdb to the early 2020s). Note on this clonotype: Its antigen remains undetermined. The sample holds no much larger clone one base away, and base qualities are not on file.

To prepare the library, RT-PCR was applied. Sequenced on a NextSeq 550. The public reads were run again by TCRdb, first through fastp at Q25 and then through MiXCR, and only productive beta chains were kept. Each entry is one CDR3 protein sequence, shown with its most common DNA and genes. Within this sample are about 200,000 distinct CDR3 sequences, with about 37% of them counted one time only. Under 14% of the sample rests with the top ten. The CDR3 sequence holds 16 residues, the cysteine and phenylalanine included. The retained sequence is limited to the CDR3, 48 bases, with the frame set at the first base. The CDR1 and CDR2 encoded by the germline V gene are SGHTA and FQGTGA. V was cut back by 1 base and J by 5 bases, leaving a gap of 12 bases between them.

The receptor comes from a human donor who was either an allogeneic HSCT recipient or a stem cell or donor lymphocyte infusion donor (not recorded which). It is not recorded whose cells these are; they may come from a transplant donor. The material sequenced was blood, either unsorted or a sorted T cell fraction (not recorded which). The rearrangement combines TRBV7-3 with TRBJ1-6; no D segment can be confidently identified. The base sequence is TGTGCCAGCAGCTTAAGAGGGAACAGACATAATTCACCCCTCCACTTT. Translated, this gives CASSLRGNRHNSPLHF. This CDR3, with the reference TRBV7-3 and TRBJ1-6 proteins standing in past its ends, gives the full variable domain GAGVSQTPSNKVTEKGKYVELRCDPISGHTALYWYRQSLGQGPEFLIYFQGTGAADDSGLPNDRFFAVRPEGSVSTLKIQRTERGDSAVYLCASSLRGNRHNSPLHFGNGTRLTVT.